This is a list of T cell receptor beta chains from one sample in a study of T-cell memory formation after mild COVID-19. TCRdb used MiXCR to reprocess the 5' RACE reads, holding one entry per CDR3 protein. This table holds approximately 40,000 distinct CDR3 sequences, more than 9.5% found once. Sequenced material: PBMCs or a T cell subset sorted from them (not recorded which). These receptors were collected from a young man who had mild COVID-19 (a few samples of this study predate the infection). Cell type and time point are not known. CDR3s include the opening cysteine and the closing phenylalanine or tryptophan. D genes are given only for firm matches. Size is stated for part of the rows, as once, few or many counts, or as a class when the clone is expanded.

j_gene: TRBJ2-2; len: 14; abundance: many; v_gene: TRBV24-1; d_gene: -; CDR3nt: TGTGCCACCAGTCAGCAGGGCCGAACCGGGGAGCTGTTTTTT; CDR3aa: CATSQQGRTGELFF
j_gene: TRBJ2-2; len: 13; abundance: -; v_gene: TRBV4-1; d_gene: -; CDR3nt: TGCGCCAGCAGCCAAGATCCTGGCGGGGAGCTGTTTTTT; CDR3aa: CASSQDPGGELFF
j_gene: TRBJ2-1; len: 14; abundance: many; v_gene: TRBV2; d_gene: -; CDR3nt: TGTGCCAGCCTAGCGCTAAACTCCTACAATGAGCAGTTCTTC; CDR3aa: CASLALNSYNEQFF
j_gene: TRBJ1-1; len: 17; abundance: few; v_gene: TRBV9; d_gene: TRBD1; CDR3nt: TGTGCCAGCAGCGTAGAGGGCGACAGGGGGCCGAACACTGAAGCTTTCTTT; CDR3aa: CASSVEGDRGPNTEAFF
j_gene: TRBJ2-3; len: 16; abundance: many; v_gene: TRBV20-1; d_gene: -; CDR3nt: TGCAGTGCTAGAGCGAGGGGGGGCTTTCGCACAGATACGCAGTATTTT; CDR3aa: CSARARGGFRTDTQYF
j_gene: TRBJ1-1; len: 14; abundance: -; v_gene: TRBV7-2; d_gene: TRBD1; CDR3nt: TGTGCCAGCAGCCTAGGACAGGGCTACACTGAAGCTTTCTTT; CDR3aa: CASSLGQGYTEAFF
j_gene: TRBJ2-7; len: 15; abundance: many; v_gene: TRBV5-1; d_gene: TRBD2; CDR3nt: TGCGCCAGCAGCCCAGAGAGCGGGGAGCACTACGAGCAGTACTTC; CDR3aa: CASSPESGEHYEQYF
j_gene: TRBJ2-3; len: 14; abundance: once; v_gene: TRBV9; d_gene: -; CDR3nt: TGTGCCAGCAGCGTAGAGTCTAGCACAGATACGCAGTATTTT; CDR3aa: CASSVESSTDTQYF
j_gene: TRBJ2-7; len: 14; abundance: many; v_gene: TRBV20-1; d_gene: -; CDR3nt: TGCAGTGCGATCCGCCCGGCCACAGACTACGAGCAGTACTTC; CDR3aa: CSAIRPATDYEQYF
j_gene: TRBJ2-1; len: 15; abundance: many; v_gene: TRBV15; d_gene: -; CDR3nt: TGTGCCACCAGGGGCGACTTAAGCTCCTACAATGAGCAGTTCTTC; CDR3aa: CATRGDLSSYNEQFF
j_gene: TRBJ2-7; len: 17; abundance: -; v_gene: TRBV6-2/TRBV6-3; d_gene: TRBD1; CDR3nt: TGTGCCAGCAATTGGACGCCGCTGTGGACAGGCGAGGATGAGCAGTACTTC; CDR3aa: CASNWTPLWTGEDEQYF
j_gene: TRBJ1-5; len: 12; abundance: few; v_gene: TRBV20-1; d_gene: -; CDR3nt: TGCAGTGCTAGACAGGGGAATCAGCCCCAGCATTTT; CDR3aa: CSARQGNQPQHF
j_gene: TRBJ2-3; len: 14; abundance: many; v_gene: TRBV6-6; d_gene: -; CDR3nt: TGTGCCAGCAGTTACCCGACAGACACAGATACGCAGTATTTT; CDR3aa: CASSYPTDTDTQYF
j_gene: TRBJ2-1; len: 14; abundance: many; v_gene: TRBV20-1; d_gene: -; CDR3nt: TGCAGTGCTAGAGCCAGGGAGAGGAACAATGAGCAGTTCTTC; CDR3aa: CSARARERNNEQFF
j_gene: TRBJ2-4; len: 14; abundance: many; v_gene: TRBV18; d_gene: -; CDR3nt: TGTGCCAGCTCACCGCCAGAAGCCAAAAACATTCAGTACTTC; CDR3aa: CASSPPEAKNIQYF
j_gene: TRBJ1-1; len: 18; abundance: few; v_gene: TRBV23-1; d_gene: TRBD1; CDR3nt: TGCGCCAGCAGTCCTGGGTCCCTCGAGGACAGGGCGGGCACTGAAGCTTTCTTT; CDR3aa: CASSPGSLEDRAGTEAFF
j_gene: TRBJ1-1; len: 17; abundance: few; v_gene: TRBV15; d_gene: -; CDR3nt: TGTGCCACCAGCAGAGTACGGGGTATGGGAATGAACACTGAAGCTTTCTTT; CDR3aa: CATSRVRGMGMNTEAFF
j_gene: TRBJ2-7; len: 16; abundance: many; v_gene: TRBV5-1; d_gene: -; CDR3nt: TGCGCCAGCAGCTTGCCCCGGAGGGGGGGGAAAGACGAGCAGTACTTC; CDR3aa: CASSLPRRGGKDEQYF
j_gene: TRBJ1-3; len: 14; abundance: -; v_gene: TRBV5-1; d_gene: -; CDR3nt: TGCGCCAGCAGCTCCGGTGGTCCTGGAAACACCATATATTTT; CDR3aa: CASSSGGPGNTIYF
j_gene: TRBJ1-1; len: 15; abundance: many; v_gene: TRBV5-1; d_gene: TRBD1; CDR3nt: TGCGCCAGCCTAGGGACAGGGAGCAAGGGCACTGAAGCTTTCTTT; CDR3aa: CASLGTGSKGTEAFF
j_gene: TRBJ2-3; len: 15; abundance: many; v_gene: TRBV6-4; d_gene: TRBD1; CDR3nt: TGTGCCAGCAGTGTAGTGCAGGGGGCCACAGATACGCAGTATTTT; CDR3aa: CASSVVQGATDTQYF
j_gene: TRBJ2-2; len: 14; abundance: few; v_gene: TRBV6-4; d_gene: -; CDR3nt: TGTGCCAGCAGTGAGGGACTGAACACCGGGGAGCTGTTTTTT; CDR3aa: CASSEGLNTGELFF
j_gene: TRBJ2-3; len: 15; abundance: many; v_gene: TRBV7-8; d_gene: TRBD2; CDR3nt: TGTGCCAGCAGCCCCGGACTAGCTAACACAGATACGCAGTATTTT; CDR3aa: CASSPGLANTDTQYF
j_gene: TRBJ2-5; len: 13; abundance: many; v_gene: TRBV30; d_gene: -; CDR3nt: TGTGCCTCCGCTTTCGATAGCCTGGAGACCCAGTACTTC; CDR3aa: CASAFDSLETQYF
j_gene: TRBJ2-3; len: 14; abundance: many; v_gene: TRBV4-3; d_gene: -; CDR3nt: TGCGCCAGCAGCCAAGATAGGCTCGCAGATACGCAGTATTTT; CDR3aa: CASSQDRLADTQYF
j_gene: TRBJ2-5; len: 16; abundance: -; v_gene: TRBV24-1; d_gene: TRBD2; CDR3nt: TGTGCCACCAGTGATTTGACTAGCGGCTTCCAAGAGACCCAGTACTTC; CDR3aa: CATSDLTSGFQETQYF
j_gene: TRBJ1-5; len: 17; abundance: -; v_gene: TRBV28; d_gene: -; CDR3nt: TGTGCCAGCAGTTTAAGCGGTTCCCTATATAGCAATCAGCCCCAGCATTTT; CDR3aa: CASSLSGSLYSNQPQHF